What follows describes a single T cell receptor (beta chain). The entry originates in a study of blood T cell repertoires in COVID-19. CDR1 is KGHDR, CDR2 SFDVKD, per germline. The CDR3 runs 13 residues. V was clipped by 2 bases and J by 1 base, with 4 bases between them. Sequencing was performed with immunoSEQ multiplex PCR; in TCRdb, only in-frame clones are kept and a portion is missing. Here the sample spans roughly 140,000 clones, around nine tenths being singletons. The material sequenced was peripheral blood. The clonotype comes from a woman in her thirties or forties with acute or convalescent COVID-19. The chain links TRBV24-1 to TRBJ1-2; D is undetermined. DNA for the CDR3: TGTGCCACCAGTGATTACAATAACTATGGCTACACCTTC. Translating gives CATSDYNNYGYTF.